This TCR beta chain was obtained from a study of molecular identifiers for immune sequencing clone quantification. Sorting selected naive CD8 T cells with a CD8+CD4-CCR7+CD45RA+ phenotype. Ten or more counts support this clonotype. The ends were cut back, 6 bases at V and 7 bases at J, with 13 bases in the middle. The CDR3 has 13 amino acids. TCRdb reanalysed the PCR reads using MiXCR and keeps one entry per CDR3 protein. The sample records some 97,000 distinct CDR3 sequences, roughly a third being singletons. Sequenced material: naive CD8+ T cells from blood, with Jurkat cell RNA spiked in. Subset of the sample: FACS-sorted CD8+CD4-CCR7+CD45RA+ naive T cells. This chain joins TRBV12-3 or TRBV12-4 and TRBJ2-4; perhaps TRBD2 as D (5 bases). The TCR originated in a human donor in good health. Some libraries in this study had Jurkat cell RNA spiked in. The DNA of the CDR3 is TGTGCCAGCAGCCCTAGCTCCGGGAACATTCAGTACTTC. Translated, it gives CASSPSSGNIQYF.